This paragraph covers one TCR beta chain sequence. This specimen comes from a study of blood T cell repertoires in COVID-19. Turning to the study itself: Whether acute or convalescent, the COVID-19 samples came from the United States, Italy and Spain.

In the authors' methods: Amplification with reference gene primers provided the estimates of nucleated cell counts. Sequencing was performed with immunoSEQ multiplex PCR; in TCRdb, only in-frame clones are kept and a portion is missing. The V and J calls and clone size are taken from that table; D and trimming were inferred from the DNA. The sample has around 90,000 clones, 85% seen once. The CDR3 runs 12 residues. Per germline, CDR1 MNHEY and CDR2 SVGEGT. V lost 5 bases and J lost 2, with 6 bases in between. This TCR was recovered from a woman between 65 and 79 years old with active or convalescent COVID-19. The chain recombines TRBV6-2 or TRBV6-3 with TRBJ1-2; D may be TRBD1 (6 bases). The sample comprised peripheral blood. The CDR3 spells CASSQGNYGYTF. CDR3 in DNA: TGTGCCAGCAGTCAGGGGAACTATGGCTACACCTTC.